Each of the 16 T cell receptor beta chains below was sequenced from the same sample in a study of blood T cell repertoires in COVID-19. The table came from immunoSEQ multiplex PCR; TCRdb's copy has only in-frame clones and leaves some out. The table shows fewer than 75,000 clones, with about 91% occurring only once. Sequencing was carried out using peripheral blood. Receptors originate from a man older than 75 with acute or convalescent COVID-19.

The table lists this clone with a few counts. The chain combines TRBV19 with TRBJ2-7; D is possibly TRBD1 (6 bases). The CDR3 is 14 residues long. V lost 5 bases and J lost 2, with 13 bases in between. Germline CDR1 and CDR2: LNHDA and SQIVND (reference sequence). The CDR3 DNA sequence: TGTGCCAGTAGTCCCACTAAGGGGGCCTACGAGCAGTACTTC. Translated: CASSPTKGAYEQYF.

The rearrangement uses TRBV24-1 and TRBJ1-1, with 9 bases that match TRBD1. Germline CDR1 is KGHDR and CDR2 is SFDVKD. This CDR3 is 13 amino acids long. Trimming took 8 bases from V and 4 from J; bases not matched to a gene: 4. DNA of the CDR3: TGTGCCACCAAGCCGACAGGGGGCACTGAAGCTTTCTTT. Its protein product is CATKPTGGTEAFF.

The rearrangement links TRBV18 to TRBJ1-5, with D possibly being TRBD1 (5 bases). Per the germline V gene, CDR1 is KGHSH and CDR2 is LQKENI. V gave up 6 bases and J gave up 4 bases, with 16 bases separating them. The CDR3 spans 15 residues. The CDR3 DNA follows: TGTGCCAGCTCCGGGCCCCAGGGTGGGAATCAGCCCCAGCATTTT. This sequence encodes CASSGPQGGNQPQHF.

The rearrangement links TRBV6-4 to TRBJ1-1; no definite D call. The germline gives CDR1 MRHNA, CDR2 SNTAGT. Trimming removed 3 bases from V and 1 base from J, with 6 bases in between. The CDR3 is 13 amino acids. The CDR3 loop reads CASSEFGNTEAFF. In DNA form, the CDR3 reads TGTGCCAGCAGTGAATTCGGGAACACTGAAGCTTTCTTT.

This clone was observed a single time. The CDR3 sequence is CASSPSGQLIVEKLFF. The CDR3 DNA follows: TGCGCCAGCAGCCCCTCAGGTCAACTCATCGTGGAAAAACTGTTTTTT. This chain uses TRBV4-1 with TRBJ1-4, with unresolved D. V was shortened by 4 bases and J by 8 bases, with 20 bases between the two germline ends. CDR1 is MGHRA and CDR2 is YSYEKL in the germline V gene. This CDR3 has 16 amino acids.

The rearrangement uses TRBV4-1 and TRBJ1-2; D is ambiguous. V lost 0 bases to trimming and J lost 6 bases, with 11 bases between them. The CDR3 consists of 14 residues. CDR1 and CDR2 from the germline V gene are MGHRA and YSYEKL. The chain's CDR3 is CASSQDTEMHGYTF. CDR3 sequence (DNA): TGCGCCAGCAGCCAAGATACAGAGATGCATGGCTACACCTTC.

The chain uses TRBV24-1 and TRBJ2-1; tentative D call: TRBD1 (7 bases). The CDR3 is 13 amino acids. Germline V gene data show CDR1 as KGHDR and CDR2 as SFDVKD. The V and J ends lost 4 bases and 7 bases respectively, with 10 bases between them. The CDR3 DNA is TGTGCCACCAGTGAGCCAGGGGGGAATGAGCAGTTCTTC. This gives the protein CATSEPGGNEQFF.

This chain links TRBV13 with TRBJ1-2; 10 nucleotides agree with TRBD1. The germline CDR1 and CDR2 sequences are PRHDT and FYEKMQ (reference sequence). The V segment lost 4 bases and the J segment 4 bases; nucleotides outside the gene matches: 9. The CDR3 spans 16 residues. This CDR3 is CASSSHRQGAVYGYTF. The DNA for the CDR3 is TGTGCCAGCAGCTCCCATCGACAGGGGGCGGTCTATGGCTACACCTTC.

This chain joins TRBV6-5 and TRBJ2-2, with 7 bases identical to TRBD1. This CDR3 has 14 residues. CDR1 MNHEY and CDR2 SVGAGI come from the germline V gene. J was trimmed by 7 bases and V by 6 bases; bases with no gene match: 8. This CDR3 is CASSRDRAGGELFF. The DNA for the CDR3 is TGTGCCAGCAGCAGAGACAGGGCGGGCGGGGAGCTGTTTTTT.

This clone was observed a handful of times. This specimen includes other DNA sequences encoding the same CDR3. This rearrangement joins TRBV7-9 to TRBJ1-1; unclear D gene. The ends were cut back, 3 bases at V and 0 bases at J, with 5 bases in the middle. This CDR3 has 13 amino acids. The germline gives CDR1 SEHNR, CDR2 FQNEAQ (reference sequence). The CDR3 region has the DNA TGTGCCAGCAGCTTGTCGGTGAACACTGAAGCTTTCTTT. Translation gives CASSLSVNTEAFF.

The chain couples TRBV27 to TRBJ2-5, with 8 bases matching TRBD2. This CDR3 spans 16 amino acids. The germline gives CDR1 MNHEY, CDR2 SMNVEV (reference sequence). Trimming took 7 bases from V and 5 from J; bases not matched to a gene: 15. The CDR3 region has the DNA TGTGCCAGCATCATTAGGGGACCGCGCGGGGGGGAGACCCAGTACTTC. Protein product: CASIIRGPRGGETQYF.

The chain joins TRBV10-3 to TRBJ1-3; TRBD1 matches 10 bases. Unmatched junction bases numbered 12, after V lost 4 bases and J lost 0 bases. The germline V gene encodes CDR1 ENHRY and CDR2 SYGVKD. The CDR3 has 19 amino acids. CDR3 in DNA: TGTGCCATCAGTGCGGGGACAGGGGTCGCTGGGAGCTCTGGAAACACCATATATTTT. This codes for CAISAGTGVAGSSGNTIYF.

The CDR3 protein is CASSRSQMNTEAFF. The DNA for the CDR3 is TGTGCCAGCAGTCGAAGCCAAATGAACACTGAAGCTTTCTTT. This rearrangement joins TRBV19 to TRBJ1-1; D ambiguous. Germline V gives CDR1 LNHDA, CDR2 SQIVND (reference sequence). Trimming took 9 bases from V and 0 from J, leaving 14 bases between them. The CDR3 has 14 residues.

The DNA for the CDR3 is TGTGCCAGTAGGCTCTCGGGGGTGAGGGAGCAGTTCTTC. Translation: CASRLSGVREQFF. The rearrangement uses TRBV19 and TRBJ2-1; the D gene is possibly TRBD2 (6 bases). Per the germline V gene, CDR1 is LNHDA and CDR2 is SQIVND (reference sequence). The CDR3 has 13 residues. Trimming took off 6 bases at V and 10 bases at J, with 16 bases between the two ends. Looking up the rest from reference TRBV19 and TRBJ2-1 gives the full variable domain: DGGITQSPKYLFRKEGQNVTLSCEQNLNHDAMYWYRQDPGQGLRLIYYSQIVNDFQKGDIAEGYSVSREKKESFPLTVTSAQKNPTAFYLCASRLSGVREQFFGPGTRLTVL.

The chain joins TRBV14 to TRBJ1-1; TRBD1 aligns across 9 bases. V lost 5 bases and J lost 4; bases outside the gene matches: 2. Germline lookup yields CDR1 SGHDN and CDR2 FVKESK. The CDR3 totals 13 residues. CDR3 protein: CASSGQGFTEAFF. The CDR3 nucleotides are TGTGCCAGCAGCGGACAGGGGTTCACTGAAGCTTTCTTT.

This chain connects TRBV7-6 to TRBJ2-2, with 7 bases matching TRBD1. The germline gives CDR1 SGHVS, CDR2 FNYEAQ. The CDR3 consists of 15 residues. V was clipped by 4 bases and J by 4 bases; unmatched bases: 6. CDR3 sequence: CASSSWTGPTGELFF. In nucleotides, the CDR3 is TGTGCCAGCAGCTCCTGGACAGGACCCACCGGGGAGCTGTTTTTT.